This T cell receptor beta chain was captured by sequencing in a study of cytomegalovirus exposure and HLA in healthy donors. A note on this clone: Its target is not known.

Study results and limitations: Later analysis indicated greater clonal expansion among HLA-associated TCR beta chains than among equally common other chains. Presence/absence analyses assumed roughly uniform sequencing depth across donors, which may not hold. Excluded: some indistinguishable V segments such as TRBV6-2 and TRBV6-3.

The PCR was carried out with 60 Vbeta primers and 13 Jbeta primers. Assay used: immunoSEQ multiplex PCR; TCRdb lists only in-frame clones, some missing. This sample yields 150,000 to 200,000 clones, of which roughly 70% are seen a single time; roughly 7.1% belongs to the top ten. Germline values: CDR1 SGHAT, CDR2 FQNNGV. V lost 1 base, J lost 8 bases, and 11 bases lay in between. CDR3 length: 13 residues. The source of this sequence is a man in his forties or fifties in good health and CMV-seropositive. The sequenced sample consisted of PBMCs. This chain uses TRBV11-2 with TRBJ1-2, with D uncertain. The DNA for the CDR3 is TGTGCCAGCAGCTTAGGAGGCTCATGGGGCTACACCTTC. This translates into CASSLGGSWGYTF.